Below are 29 T cell receptor beta chains sequenced from a single sample in a study of blood T cell repertoires in COVID-19. TCRdb's copy holds only in-frame clones and misses some; the assay was immunoSEQ multiplex PCR. The table lists about 63,000 clones, more than 85% of them singletons. Sequencing used peripheral blood. The receptors shown here come from a man aged 50-59 years with active COVID-19.

In this sample, this clone turned up once. The chain recombines TRBV19 with TRBJ2-1, with TRBD2 matching over 7 bases. The CDR3 spans 15 residues. The junction had 4 bases not matched to a gene; V was cut back by 5 bases and J by 0 bases. Per the germline V gene, CDR1 is LNHDA and CDR2 is SQIVND (reference sequence). Written as DNA, the CDR3 is TGTGCCAGTAGTGCTGGCGGGGGCTCCTACAATGAGCAGTTCTTC. Amino acids: CASSAGGGSYNEQFF.

In DNA form, the CDR3 reads TGTGCCAGTAGGCCTCTAGCGTCATCTTACAATGAGCAGTTCTTC. Its translation is CASRPLASSYNEQFF. This chain uses TRBV19 with TRBJ2-1; maybe TRBD2 (6 bases). Germline assignment: CDR1 LNHDA and CDR2 SQIVND (reference sequence). The ends were cut back, 6 bases at V and 4 bases at J, with 16 bases in the middle. The CDR3 spans 15 residues.

The chain couples TRBV24-1 to TRBJ2-2; 10 nucleotides match TRBD2. Germline CDR1 and CDR2: KGHDR and SFDVKD. V lost 4 bases and J lost 6; bases outside the gene matches: 4. CDR3 size: 15 residues. The CDR3 nucleotides read TGTGCCACCAGTGAAGCGGGGGGGAATGCCGGGGAGCTGTTTTTT. It codes for CATSEAGGNAGELFF.

The chain is built from TRBV4-1 and TRBJ1-1; no definite D call. The V end lost 3 bases, the J end lost 1 base, and 15 bases lay between the germline ends. Germline V gene lookup returns CDR1 MGHRA and CDR2 YSYEKL. This CDR3 region has 16 residues. CDR3 residues: CASSHPFPPGNTEAFF. Here the CDR3 DNA reads TGCGCCAGCAGCCATCCCTTCCCACCAGGGAACACTGAAGCTTTCTTT.

This sequence joins TRBV9 and TRBJ2-5; D is perhaps TRBD1 (7 bases). With 3 bases removed from V and 7 bases from J, the gap between germline ends came to 13 bases. CDR1 is SGDLS and CDR2 is YYNGEE in the germline V gene. The CDR3 consists of 13 residues. The DNA of the CDR3 is TGTGCCAGCAGCGAAGGGCAGGGGGGGACCCAGTACTTC. Encoded protein: CASSEGQGGTQYF.

This clone was counted a single time. The rearrangement uses TRBV27 and TRBJ2-7; 15 bases fit TRBD2. Trimming at V came to 3 bases and at J to 2 bases, leaving 5 bases not matched to a gene. Germline loops: CDR1 MNHEY, CDR2 SMNVEV (reference sequence). The CDR3 covers 17 residues. Written as DNA, the CDR3 is TGTGCCAGCAGTTTTTCCGGACTAGCGGGAGGGACCTACGAGCAGTACTTC. Its translation: CASSFSGLAGGTYEQYF.

This clone was detected a few times. The chain is built from TRBV4-1 and TRBJ1-5; D unresolved. Germline assignment: CDR1 MGHRA and CDR2 YSYEKL. V lost 0 bases and J lost 0, with 6 bases in between. The CDR3 length is 15 residues. The chain's CDR3 is CASSQEQYSNQPQHF. The CDR3 DNA follows: TGCGCCAGCAGCCAAGAACAGTATAGCAATCAGCCCCAGCATTTT.

A single count supports this clone. The chain uses TRBV5-1 and TRBJ1-5; TRBD1 aligns across 11 bases. Germline values: CDR1 SGHRS, CDR2 YFSETQ. This CDR3 is 15 amino acids long. Trimming cost V 1 base and J 5 bases; bases outside gene matches: 2. The CDR3: CASSLSGQGDQPQHF. The CDR3 nucleotides read TGCGCCAGCAGCTTGTCGGGACAGGGGGATCAGCCCCAGCATTTT.

The chain couples TRBV10-2 to TRBJ2-5; perhaps TRBD2 as D (6 bases). Trimming left V 3 bases short and J 6 bases short, with 17 bases between. The germline CDR1 and CDR2 sequences are WSHSY and SAAADI. The CDR3 has 15 residues. DNA of the CDR3: TGCGCCAGCAGTGATCCCATTAGCGGCCCAAAGACCCAGTACTTC. Protein sequence: CASSDPISGPKTQYF.

V is TRBV3-1 (or the pseudogene TRBV3-2) and J is TRBJ1-3, with D uncertain. The CDR3 sequence is 15 residues long. With 1 base removed from V and 1 base from J, the gap between germline ends came to 8 bases. The germline V gene has CDR1 LGHDT and CDR2 YNNKEL (reference sequence). The CDR3 region has the DNA TGTGCCAGCAGCCAAGGGCTCCATTCTGGAAACACCATATATTTT. Translating it yields CASSQGLHSGNTIYF.

The chain has TRBV9 and TRBJ2-5, with D possibly matching TRBD1 (6 bases). This CDR3 is 14 amino acids long. V shed 3 bases and J shed 4 bases, with 13 bases lying between them. Per germline, CDR1 SGDLS and CDR2 YYNGEE. The CDR3 here is CASSAQGGIETQYF. In DNA, the CDR3 is TGTGCCAGCAGCGCACAGGGTGGTATAGAGACCCAGTACTTC.

This chain uses TRBV28 with TRBJ2-7; 8 bases agree with TRBD1. V lost 7 bases to trimming and J lost 3 bases; unmatched junction nucleotides: 11. This CDR3 is built from 15 residues. Per the germline V gene, CDR1 is MDHEN and CDR2 is SYDVKM. Here the CDR3 reads CASKRTGGGFYEQYF. The CDR3 DNA follows: TGTGCCAGCAAGAGAACAGGGGGAGGTTTCTACGAGCAGTACTTC.

The chain is built from TRBV5-4 and TRBJ2-1; perhaps TRBD2 as D (6 bases). CDR3 length: 13 amino acids. The germline V and J ends were trimmed by 2 bases and 5 bases, with 8 bases remaining between them. Germline assignment: CDR1 SGHNT and CDR2 YYREEE (reference sequence). The CDR3, as DNA: TGTGCCAGCAGCTTTCGGGGGAACAATGAGCAGTTCTTC. This encodes CASSFRGNNEQFF.

The J gene is TRBJ1-2, the V gene TRBV7-8, with unresolved D. Germline CDR1 SGHVS, CDR2 FQNEAQ. V lost 2 bases and J lost 4, with 14 bases in between. CDR3 size: 15 residues. The CDR3 sequence: CASSLYEGMSYGYTF. Written as DNA, the CDR3 is TGTGCCAGCAGCTTATACGAGGGAATGTCCTATGGCTACACCTTC.

The chain has TRBV30 and TRBJ2-2; D is possibly TRBD1 (6 bases). V lost 4 bases and J lost 3, with 15 bases in between. Germline V gene data show CDR1 as GTSNPN and CDR2 as SVGIG (reference sequence). This CDR3 is 15 amino acids long. CDR3 protein: CAWTLTGLDTGELFF. Written as DNA, the CDR3 is TGTGCCTGGACCCTCACAGGGCTAGACACCGGGGAGCTGTTTTTT. Filled out from reference TRBV30 and TRBJ2-2, the complete variable domain reads SQTIHQWPATLVQPVGSPLSLECTVEGTSNPNLYWYRQAAGRGLQLLFYSVGIGQISSEVPQNLSASRPQDRQFILSSKKLLLSDSGFYLCAWTLTGLDTGELFFGEGSRLTVL.

The chain combines TRBV9 with TRBJ2-2; TRBD2 might be the D (7 bases). The germline CDR1 and CDR2 sequences are SGDLS and YYNGEE. V lost 1 base, J lost 4 bases, and 11 bases lay in between. The CDR3 covers 15 residues. The CDR3 is CASSVRRGGTGELFF. CDR3 sequence (DNA): TGTGCCAGCAGCGTACGAAGGGGGGGCACCGGGGAGCTGTTTTTT.

The chain employs TRBV28 and TRBJ1-4, with D perhaps matching TRBD1 (5 bases). The CDR3 totals 14 residues. Per the germline V gene, CDR1 is MDHEN and CDR2 is SYDVKM. V shed 6 bases and J shed 0 bases, with 8 bases lying between them. The DNA for the CDR3 is TGTGCCAGCAGACGGGGGGCAACTAATGAAAAACTGTTTTTT. Its protein is CASRRGATNEKLFF.

This clone was detected once. The chain combines TRBV9 with TRBJ2-1, with D possibly being TRBD1 (7 bases). The CDR3 is 16 residues long. Per germline, CDR1 SGDLS and CDR2 YYNGEE. Between the trimmed V and J ends, which lost 1 base and 7 bases, there was a span of 18 bases. The CDR3 DNA reads as TGTGCCAGCAGCGTACATCAGGGGGGAGTGGGTAATGAGCAGTTCTTC. Amino acids: CASSVHQGGVGNEQFF.

The rearrangement links TRBV6-1 to TRBJ1-2, with D unclear. The germline V gene encodes CDR1 MNHNS and CDR2 SASEGT. V was cut by 3 bases and J by 0 bases, with 5 bases left in between. This CDR3 contains 13 residues. The CDR3 nucleotides are TGTGCCAGCAGTGATCGAGCTAACTATGGCTACACCTTC. Protein: CASSDRANYGYTF.

This sequence joins TRBV10-1 and TRBJ1-2, with D hard to call. This CDR3 contains 16 residues. CDR1 WNHNN and CDR2 SYGVQD come from the germline V gene (reference sequence). V lost 8 bases and J lost 8, with 27 bases in between. The CDR3 protein is CASALPARSAGEGYTF. The DNA of the CDR3 is TGCGCCAGCGCACTCCCGGCCCGTTCGGCGGGAGAGGGCTACACCTTC.

This chain joins TRBV3-1 (or the pseudogene TRBV3-2) and TRBJ2-2; the D gene is possibly TRBD1 (5 bases). Trimming took 4 bases from V and 3 from J, leaving 24 bases between them. The CDR3 contains 19 residues. Germline V gene data show CDR1 as LGHDT and CDR2 as YNNKEL (reference sequence). The CDR3 DNA reads as TGTGCCAGCAGCCCCCTCCGAATGAGAGCAGGGCGCTACACCGGGGAGCTGTTTTTT. Amino acids: CASSPLRMRAGRYTGELFF.

The V and J genes are TRBV14 and TRBJ1-6; D not resolved. Germline V lookup: CDR1 SGHDN, CDR2 FVKESK. This CDR3 comprises 11 residues. V was pared by 2 bases and J by 12 bases, with 5 bases between. CDR3 nucleotide sequence: TGTGCCAGCAGCCAAAGCGGACCCCTCCACTTT. Translation gives CASSQSGPLHF.

The sample holds one count of this clone. The chain has TRBV4-3 and TRBJ2-6; 7 bases align to TRBD1. V gave up 0 bases and J gave up 0 bases; unmatched junction bases: 11. CDR1 is LGHNA, CDR2 YSLEER, per germline. CDR3 size: 20 residues. CDR3 protein: CASSQDLTGQSRSGANVLTF. CDR3 DNA: TGCGCCAGCAGCCAAGATCTGACAGGGCAGAGTCGCTCTGGGGCCAACGTCCTGACTTTC.

This chain joins TRBV9 and TRBJ2-5; 7 bases fit TRBD1. The junction had 5 bases not matched to a gene; V was cut back by 3 bases and J by 3 bases. The CDR3 consists of 14 residues. Germline CDR1 and CDR2: SGDLS and YYNGEE. CDR3 bases: TGTGCCAGCAGCGCTAGGGACAGAGAAGAGACCCAGTACTTC. It encodes CASSARDREETQYF.

This chain uses TRBV28 with TRBJ2-7; tentatively, D is TRBD2 (5 bases). Germline V gene lookup returns CDR1 MDHEN and CDR2 SYDVKM. The CDR3 sequence is 18 residues long. V lost 3 bases and J lost 3, with 24 bases in between. The CDR3 protein is CASSLKLPGGAENYEQYF. Here the CDR3 DNA reads TGTGCCAGCAGTTTGAAATTACCCGGCGGAGCGGAGAACTACGAGCAGTACTTC. The complete variable domain, with remaining parts taken from reference TRBV28 and TRBJ2-7, reads DVKVTQSSRYLVKRTGEKVFLECVQDMDHENMFWYRQDPGLGLRLIYFSYDVKMKEKGDIPEGYSVSREKKERFSLILESASTNQTSMYLCASSLKLPGGAENYEQYFGPGTRLTVT.

The gene calls are TRBV6-5 and TRBJ2-3; the match to TRBD2 covers 8 bases. Germline V gives CDR1 MNHEY, CDR2 SVGAGI. Losses at the gene ends were 5 bases for V and 3 bases for J; bases not matched to a gene: 7. The CDR3 totals 15 residues. CDR3 sequence reads: CASSRPGLGTDTQYF. The CDR3 bases are TGTGCCAGCAGTCGACCGGGACTAGGTACAGATACGCAGTATTTT.

The chain recombines TRBV4-3 with TRBJ2-2, with 8 bases matching TRBD2. V dropped 1 base and J dropped 5; count of bases not matched to a gene: 15. The CDR3 length is 19 residues. The V gene's germline CDR1 is LGHNA and CDR2 YSLEER. For the CDR3, the DNA is TGCGCCAGCAGCCAAGCTCCCGTTACTAGCGGAGCCCCTACCGGGGAGCTGTTTTTT. Its protein is CASSQAPVTSGAPTGELFF.

Here the CDR3 DNA reads TGTGCCAGTAGTCCTAGCGGGAACTCCTACGAGCAGTACTTC. It encodes CASSPSGNSYEQYF. V usage is TRBV19 and J usage is TRBJ2-7, with 9 bases fitting TRBD2. Germline-derived CDR1 and CDR2 are LNHDA and SQIVND (reference sequence). CDR3 size: 14 residues. The V and J ends lost 5 bases and 0 bases, in that order; junction bases with no gene match: 2. Complete variable domain (other parts from reference TRBV19 and TRBJ2-7): DGGITQSPKYLFRKEGQNVTLSCEQNLNHDAMYWYRQDPGQGLRLIYYSQIVNDFQKGDIAEGYSVSREKKESFPLTVTSAQKNPTAFYLCASSPSGNSYEQYFGPGTRLTVT.

This clone showed up just once. The chain joins TRBV6-5 to TRBJ1-2, with TRBD1 identical over 8 bases. Germline assignment: CDR1 MNHEY and CDR2 SVGAGI. Trimming took 8 bases from V and 10 from J; bases not matched to a gene: 15. The CDR3 loop spans 14 amino acids. This chain's CDR3 is CASPQGTGVGPYTF. The CDR3 DNA follows: TGTGCCAGCCCACAAGGGACAGGCGTGGGACCCTACACCTTC.